The 28 T cell receptor beta chains presented below share a single source sample, sequenced in a study of shared clonotypes between healthy human individuals. The assay was immunoSEQ multiplex PCR, and TCRdb's table has in-frame clones only and misses some. The data hold roughly 2,500,000 clones, with approximately 94% observed a single time. Specimen: naive CD4+ T cells from PBMCs. Indicated subset: CD45RA+ positively selected. The receptors shown here come from a man between 18 and 29 years old in good health. Some clones in this sample may be carry-over from other donors' samples.

The chain recombines TRBV28 with TRBJ2-1; maybe TRBD1 (5 bases). The length of the CDR3 is 14 residues. Germline V gene lookup returns CDR1 MDHEN and CDR2 SYDVKM. V was cut by 1 base and J by 4 bases, with 8 bases left in between. Here the CDR3 reads CASSLYTGYNEQFF. The CDR3 DNA reads TGTGCCAGCAGTTTATACACAGGATACAATGAGCAGTTCTTC. The variable domain in full, completed from reference TRBV28 and TRBJ2-1, reads DVKVTQSSRYLVKRTGEKVFLECVQDMDHENMFWYRQDPGLGLRLIYFSYDVKMKEKGDIPEGYSVSREKKERFSLILESASTNQTSMYLCASSLYTGYNEQFFGPGTRLTVL.

The CDR3 loop reads CASSRATQGDNSPLHF. For the CDR3, the DNA is TGTGCCAGCTCACGAGCAACACAGGGAGATAATTCACCCCTCCACTTT. The V gene is TRBV18, the J gene TRBJ1-6; D is possibly TRBD1 (6 bases). This CDR3 region has 16 residues. Trimming removed 4 bases from V and 5 bases from J, with 15 bases in between. The germline V gene encodes CDR1 KGHSH and CDR2 LQKENI.

V usage is TRBV10-3 and J usage is TRBJ2-7, with D tentatively TRBD2 (5 bases). The CDR3 has 14 residues. In germline, CDR1 is ENHRY, CDR2 SYGVKD. Trimming removed 4 bases at V and 4 bases at J, with 14 bases between. CDR3 coding DNA: TGTGCCATCAGTGGCGACGGAGGCCCTTACGAGCAGTACTTC. It specifies CAISGDGGPYEQYF.

The V and J genes are TRBV15 and TRBJ1-2; TRBD1 is a possible D gene (5 bases). The CDR3 runs 13 residues. From germline, CDR1 is LNHNV and CDR2 YYDKDF (reference sequence). Trimming pared 5 bases from V and 5 bases from J, leaving 12 bases between. DNA for the CDR3: TGTGCCACCAGCGCCGGGACGTCGTATGGCTACACCTTC. Translation gives CATSAGTSYGYTF.

CDR3 protein: CASSQNLRDSYGYTF. CDR3 coding DNA: TGTGCCAGCAGCCAAAATCTTCGGGACAGCTATGGCTACACCTTC. The chain employs TRBV14 and TRBJ1-2; 7 bases are shared with TRBD1. The CDR3 length is 15 residues. Germline V gives CDR1 SGHDN, CDR2 FVKESK. V gave up 2 bases and J gave up 4 bases; unmatched junction bases: 7.

V gene TRBV7-2 combines with J gene TRBJ1-2; D possibly corresponds to TRBD1 (5 bases). V was cut by 1 base and J by 5 bases, with 17 bases left in between. Germline CDR1 and CDR2: SGHTA and FQGNSA. The CDR3 covers 16 residues. The CDR3 loop reads CASSLDVGAGGYGYTF. The CDR3 bases are TGTGCCAGCAGCTTAGATGTTGGAGCGGGGGGATATGGCTACACCTTC.

The chain links TRBV7-2 to TRBJ2-2; D is ambiguous. The CDR3 spans 13 residues. Germline loops: CDR1 SGHTA, CDR2 FQGNSA. Trimming removed 5 bases from V and 7 bases from J, with 11 bases in between. CDR3 region: CASSRPRDGELFF. For the CDR3, the DNA is TGTGCCAGCAGCCGACCTAGAGACGGGGAGCTGTTTTTT. Variable domain in full (rest from reference TRBV7-2 and TRBJ2-2): GAGVSQSPSNKVTEKGKDVELRCDPISGHTALYWYRQSLGQGLEFLIYFQGNSAPDKSGLPSDRFSAERTGGSVSTLTIQRTQQEDSAVYLCASSRPRDGELFFGEGSRLTVL.

This chain uses TRBV5-1 with TRBJ2-1; 9 bases are a match to TRBD2. Germline V lookup: CDR1 SGHRS, CDR2 YFSETQ. Trimming took 0 bases from V and 4 from J; bases not matched to a gene: 5. The CDR3 runs 16 residues. The CDR3 DNA is TGCGCCAGCAGCTTGGTGGCGACTAGCGGATACAATGAGCAGTTCTTC. It specifies CASSLVATSGYNEQFF.

CDR3 DNA sequence: TGTGCCAGCAGTTCCACAGGGTCAACGGGGCTAAGAACTAATGAAAAACTGTTTTTT. Amino acid sequence: CASSSTGSTGLRTNEKLFF. This sequence joins TRBV28 and TRBJ1-4, with D tentatively TRBD1 (6 bases). Per germline, CDR1 MDHEN and CDR2 SYDVKM. V lost 4 bases, J lost 1 base, and 22 bases lay in between. The CDR3 covers 19 residues.

About this clone itself: Other nucleotide sequences in the sample specify the same CDR3. The genes are TRBV30 and TRBJ2-7; 14 nucleotides match TRBD2. Germline V gives CDR1 GTSNPN, CDR2 SVGIG (reference sequence). The CDR3 totals 15 residues. The junction had 0 bases not matched to a gene; V was cut back by 0 bases and J by 2 bases. The CDR3 spells CAWSVGLAGAYEQYF. The CDR3 nucleotides are TGTGCCTGGAGTGTGGGACTAGCGGGGGCCTACGAGCAGTACTTC.

V is TRBV5-4 and J is TRBJ2-5; 7 bases agree with TRBD2. V was clipped by 2 bases and J by 5 bases; unmatched bases: 6. The CDR3 consists of 14 residues. The V gene's germline CDR1 is SGHNT and CDR2 YYREEE (reference sequence). This chain's CDR3 is CASSLGRARETQYF. Here the CDR3 DNA reads TGTGCCAGCAGCTTAGGGAGGGCGCGGGAGACCCAGTACTTC.

The J gene is TRBJ2-1, the V gene TRBV7-3, with D possibly matching TRBD1 (6 bases). Germline assignment: CDR1 SGHTA and CDR2 FQGTGA. V was trimmed by 5 bases and J by 1 base, leaving 12 bases between them. The CDR3 length is 15 residues. In DNA form, the CDR3 reads TGTGCCAGCAGCCCCTACAGGGTTTCCTACAATGAGCAGTTCTTC. Protein product: CASSPYRVSYNEQFF. The whole variable domain, filled in from reference TRBV7-3 and TRBJ2-1, reads GAGVSQTPSNKVTEKGKYVELRCDPISGHTALYWYRQSLGQGPEFLIYFQGTGAADDSGLPNDRFFAVRPEGSVSTLKIQRTERGDSAVYLCASSPYRVSYNEQFFGPGTRLTVL.

The chain recombines TRBV4-1 with TRBJ2-1; 14 bases are shared with TRBD2. Germline V gene data show CDR1 as MGHRA and CDR2 as YSYEKL. V lost 3 bases to trimming and J lost 2 bases; unmatched junction nucleotides: 9. The CDR3 runs to 19 residues. The CDR3 sequence: CASSHGLAGGLRAYNEQFF. CDR3 coding DNA: TGCGCCAGCAGCCACGGACTAGCGGGAGGCCTACGGGCCTACAATGAGCAGTTCTTC.

This chain connects TRBV7-9 to TRBJ2-3; TRBD1 is a possible D gene (5 bases). Germline CDR1 and CDR2: SEHNR and FQNEAQ (reference sequence). V was pared by 5 bases and J by 11 bases, with 17 bases between. CDR3 size: 13 residues. Written as DNA, the CDR3 is TGTGCCAGCAGCCCCCTTACCGCGCAGGGGCAGTATTTT. It specifies CASSPLTAQGQYF.

The rearrangement links TRBV11-2 to TRBJ2-7, with D perhaps matching TRBD2 (6 bases). Trimming pared 0 bases from V and 0 bases from J, leaving 9 bases between. Germline CDR1 SGHAT, CDR2 FQNNGV. CDR3 length: 15 amino acids. Here the CDR3 reads CASSLEGGYSYEQYF. DNA of the CDR3: TGTGCCAGCAGCTTAGAGGGAGGTTACTCCTACGAGCAGTACTTC.

The V and J genes are TRBV11-2 and TRBJ2-7, with D unresolved. V was trimmed by 0 bases and J by 1 base, leaving 13 bases between them. This CDR3 is 16 amino acids long. From germline, CDR1 is SGHAT and CDR2 FQNNGV. The CDR3 loop reads CASSLDPPPFSYEQYF. The CDR3 DNA follows: TGTGCCAGCAGCTTAGACCCCCCTCCCTTTTCCTACGAGCAGTACTTC.

CDR3 region: CATGGGRASTDTQYF. The CDR3 region has the DNA TGTGCCACTGGAGGCGGGAGGGCGAGCACAGATACGCAGTATTTT. The gene calls are TRBV10-3 and TRBJ2-3; 9 bases map to TRBD2. The germline gives CDR1 ENHRY, CDR2 SYGVKD. This CDR3 has 15 amino acids. With 10 bases clipped from V and 0 bases from J, the junction kept 8 bases outside the gene matches.

The chain is built from TRBV7-9 and TRBJ1-5; 8 nucleotides align to TRBD1. With V trimmed by 4 bases and J by 3 bases, 2 bases remained unmatched. This CDR3 has 14 amino acids. Per germline, CDR1 SEHNR and CDR2 FQNEAQ (reference sequence). CDR3 in DNA: TGTGCCAGCAGCTCAGGGGGCCTCAATCAGCCCCAGCATTTT. This translates into CASSSGGLNQPQHF.

The CDR3 DNA follows: TGTGCCAGCAGCCCCTCGGGACCCGGCACCGGGGAGCTGTTTTTT. Amino acids: CASSPSGPGTGELFF. This sequence joins TRBV6-5 and TRBJ2-2; TRBD1 or TRBD2 may be the D gene (5 bases each). The CDR3 length is 15 residues. CDR1 is MNHEY and CDR2 is SVGAGI in the germline V gene. Deletions cut 6 bases from V and 4 bases from J, with 15 bases between.

Turning to this clone: Other DNA variants within this sample encode the same CDR3. This sequence joins TRBV7-3 and TRBJ1-1; perhaps TRBD1 as D (5 bases). The V end was cut by 0 bases, the J end by 1 base, with 6 bases between. CDR3 size: 14 residues. Germline lookup yields CDR1 SGHTA and CDR2 FQGTGA. The CDR3 DNA reads TGTGCCAGCAGCTTAACTGGGGGGAACACTGAAGCTTTCTTT. Its protein is CASSLTGGNTEAFF.

This chain joins TRBV9 and TRBJ2-1; TRBD2 might be the D (6 bases). CDR3 length equals 17 residues. The germline CDR1 and CDR2 sequences are SGDLS and YYNGEE. The germline V and J ends were trimmed by 0 bases and 8 bases, with 21 bases remaining between them. CDR3 nucleotides: TGTGCCAGCAGCGTAGGACGGGGAGGACTGAACCGCGATGAGCAGTTCTTC. This encodes CASSVGRGGLNRDEQFF.

The chain joins TRBV28 to TRBJ1-2, with TRBD1 as a possible D gene (5 bases). The CDR3 totals 13 residues. The germline CDR1 and CDR2 sequences are MDHEN and SYDVKM. The V end lost 6 bases, the J end lost 4 bases, and 12 bases lay between the germline ends. The CDR3 loop is CASSLNRSYGYTF. The CDR3 nucleotides are TGTGCCAGCAGCCTGAACAGGTCCTATGGCTACACCTTC.

The V gene is TRBV10-3, the J gene TRBJ1-5; no reliable D call. CDR3 length: 13 amino acids. Germline V lookup: CDR1 ENHRY, CDR2 SYGVKD. V shed 2 bases and J shed 7 bases, with 9 bases lying between them. Written as DNA, the CDR3 is TGTGCCATCAGTGAGGTCACGGGGCAGCCCCAGCATTTT. It is translated as CAISEVTGQPQHF.

The chain uses TRBV5-4 and TRBJ2-5; TRBD1 matches 12 bases. From germline, CDR1 is SGHNT and CDR2 YYREEE (reference sequence). Losses at the gene ends were 4 bases for V and 4 bases for J; bases not matched to a gene: 8. The CDR3 is 16 amino acids. The CDR3 DNA follows: TGTGCCAGCAGCAGGGGCGGGACAGGGGGCCCAGAGACCCAGTACTTC. Its protein is CASSRGGTGGPETQYF.

The V and J genes are TRBV9 and TRBJ2-1; 8 bases line up with TRBD2. This CDR3 spans 17 amino acids. The V gene's germline CDR1 is SGDLS and CDR2 YYNGEE. V was pared by 3 bases and J by 0 bases, with 8 bases of the junction left unmatched. The CDR3 here is CASSARLAMSSYNEQFF. CDR3 nucleotides: TGTGCCAGCAGCGCCCGACTAGCGATGAGCTCCTACAATGAGCAGTTCTTC.

The chain is built from TRBV18 and TRBJ2-2; D not certain. Germline lookup yields CDR1 KGHSH and CDR2 LQKENI. V dropped 4 bases and J dropped 4 bases, with 13 bases sitting between them. The length of the CDR3 is 15 residues. The CDR3 DNA reads TGTGCCAGCTCACGCTCGCGAGAAGTCACCGGGGAGCTGTTTTTT. This sequence encodes CASSRSREVTGELFF.

The chain has TRBV4-2 and TRBJ1-1; D is unclear. CDR1 LGHNA and CDR2 YNFKEQ come from the germline V gene. There are 15 residues in the CDR3. V dropped 0 bases and J dropped 0 bases, with 8 bases sitting between them. Here the CDR3 DNA reads TGTGCCAGCAGCCAAGACGAATGGTTGAACACTGAAGCTTTCTTT. Translated, it gives CASSQDEWLNTEAFF.

The V and J genes are TRBV18 and TRBJ2-7, with D tentatively TRBD1 (6 bases). The germline gives CDR1 KGHSH, CDR2 LQKENI. Trimming took off 3 bases at V and 4 bases at J, with 10 bases between the two ends. This CDR3 region has 13 residues. CDR3 DNA: TGTGCCAGCTCACCCTACAGGGATTACGAGCAGTACTTC. Translating gives CASSPYRDYEQYF. Full variable domain (remainder filled in from reference TRBV18 and TRBJ2-7): NAGVMQNPRHLVRRRGQEARLRCSPMKGHSHVYWYRQLPEEGLKFMVYLQKENIIDESGMPKERFSAEFPKEGPSILRIQQVVRGDSAAYFCASSPYRDYEQYFGPGTRLTVT.